The clone carrying this T cell receptor beta chain was found a few times. Its matching antigen is unknown. This record belongs to a study of T cells in Graves' hyperthyroidism and ophthalmopathy. Whole-study findings and limits: Most clonotypes that expanded in the thyroid above 0.001 also showed up in blood.

Patients aged 18 to 65 had newly diagnosed hyperthyroidism that had lasted under 2 months. Every diagnosis used clinical symptoms, serum thyroxine and TRAb, thyroid ultrasound and orbital computed tomography. The authors obtained PBMCs from over 8 ml of fresh peripheral blood. V dropped 5 bases and J dropped 6 bases, with 16 bases sitting between them. CDR1 and CDR2 (germline): MNHNS, SASEGT. The CDR3 spans 14 residues. RNA transcripts gave rise to amplified TCR beta CDR3 regions. TCR CDR3 underwent first-round RT-PCR with the HTBI primer set. MiXCR was run by TCRdb on the multiplex PCR reads, yielding one entry per CDR3 protein. Altogether approximately 610,000 distinct CDR3 sequences are present, 16% being singletons, with the ten largest covering approximately 18%.

The chain employs TRBV6-1 and TRBJ1-2; D is unclear. Sequencing was done on a sample of blood. This clonotype was sampled from a woman aged 18 to 35 with Graves' hyperthyroidism. The CDR3 reads CASSPSTGDDGYTF. DNA for the CDR3: TGTGCCAGCAGTCCCTCTACCGGGGATGATGGCTACACCTTC.